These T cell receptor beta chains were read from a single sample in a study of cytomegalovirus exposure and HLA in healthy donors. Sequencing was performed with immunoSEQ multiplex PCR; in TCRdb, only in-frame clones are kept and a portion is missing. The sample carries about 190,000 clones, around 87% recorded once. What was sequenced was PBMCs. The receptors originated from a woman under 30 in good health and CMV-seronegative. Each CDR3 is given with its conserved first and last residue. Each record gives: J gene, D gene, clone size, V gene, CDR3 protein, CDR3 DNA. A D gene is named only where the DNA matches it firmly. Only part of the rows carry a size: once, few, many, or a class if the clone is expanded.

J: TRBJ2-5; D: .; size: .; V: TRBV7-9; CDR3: CASSADSQETQYF; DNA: TGTGCCAGCAGCGCCGACAGCCAAGAGACCCAGTACTTC
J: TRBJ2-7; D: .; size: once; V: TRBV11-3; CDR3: CASSLDGGGLNEQYF; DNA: TGTGCCAGCAGCTTAGATGGCGGAGGGCTCAACGAGCAGTACTTC
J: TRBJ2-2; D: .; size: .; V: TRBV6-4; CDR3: CASSAQGGTGELFF; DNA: TGTGCCAGCAGTGCGCAGGGAGGCACCGGGGAGCTGTTTTTT
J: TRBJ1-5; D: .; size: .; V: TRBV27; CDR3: CASSQKAGRRFDQPQHF; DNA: TGTGCCAGCAGTCAAAAGGCGGGGCGGAGGTTTGATCAGCCCCAGCATTTT
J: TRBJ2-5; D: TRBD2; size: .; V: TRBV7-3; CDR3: CASSLVGGLAGEETQYF; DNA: TGTGCCAGCAGCCTCGTAGGGGGACTAGCGGGAGAAGAGACCCAGTACTTC
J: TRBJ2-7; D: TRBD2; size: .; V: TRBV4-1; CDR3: CASSQVRGGLAGGPPDEQYF; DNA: TGCGCCAGCAGCCAAGTTCGGGGGGGACTAGCGGGAGGCCCTCCCGACGAGCAGTACTTC
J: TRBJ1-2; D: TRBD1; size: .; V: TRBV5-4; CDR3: CASSPDRAHYGYTF; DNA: TGTGCCAGCAGCCCAGACAGGGCTCACTATGGCTACACCTTC
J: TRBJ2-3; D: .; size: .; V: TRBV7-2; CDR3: CASSPGADTQYF; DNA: TGTGCCAGCAGCCCAGGGGCAGATACGCAGTATTTT
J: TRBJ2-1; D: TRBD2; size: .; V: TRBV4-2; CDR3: CASSQDPAGVINEQFF; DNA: TGTGCCAGCAGCCAAGATCCGGCGGGAGTAATAAATGAGCAGTTCTTC
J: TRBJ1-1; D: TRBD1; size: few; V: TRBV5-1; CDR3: CASSGWTGRNTEAFF; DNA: TGCGCCAGCAGCGGATGGACAGGGAGGAACACTGAAGCTTTCTTT
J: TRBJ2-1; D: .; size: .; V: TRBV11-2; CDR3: CASSLVRYEQFF; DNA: TGTGCCAGCAGCTTAGTTCGGTATGAGCAGTTCTTC
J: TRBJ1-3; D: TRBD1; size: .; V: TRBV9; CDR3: CASSDTGDGNTIYF; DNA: TGTGCCAGCAGCGATACAGGGGACGGAAACACCATATATTTT
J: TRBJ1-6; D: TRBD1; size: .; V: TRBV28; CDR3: CASSLWRRTGSVHNSPLHF; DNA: TGTGCCAGCAGTTTATGGAGGAGGACAGGCTCGGTCCATAATTCACCCCTCCACTTT
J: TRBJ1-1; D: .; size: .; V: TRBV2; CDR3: CASSTGGAARNTEAFF; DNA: TGTGCCAGCAGTACCGGGGGTGCAGCTAGAAACACTGAAGCTTTCTTT
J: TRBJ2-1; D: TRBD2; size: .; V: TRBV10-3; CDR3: CAISGVPGLAGSSYNEQFF; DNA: TGTGCCATCAGTGGGGTCCCGGGACTAGCGGGGAGCTCCTACAATGAGCAGTTCTTC
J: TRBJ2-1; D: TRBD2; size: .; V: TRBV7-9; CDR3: CASSTPLAGGSGEQFF; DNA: TGTGCCAGCAGCACCCCTCTAGCGGGGGGTTCCGGTGAGCAGTTCTTC
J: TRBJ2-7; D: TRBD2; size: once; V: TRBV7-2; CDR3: CASSFREGRSYEQYF; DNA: TGTGCCAGCAGCTTCCGGGAGGGCCGTTCCTACGAGCAGTACTTC
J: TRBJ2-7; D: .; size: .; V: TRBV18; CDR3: CASSPTTGPYEQYF; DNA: TGTGCCAGCTCACCCACGACAGGTCCCTACGAGCAGTACTTC
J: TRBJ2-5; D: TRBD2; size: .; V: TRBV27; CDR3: CASSLWNRRGGVETQYF; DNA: TGTGCCAGCAGTTTATGGAACCGACGGGGGGGCGTGGAGACCCAGTACTTC
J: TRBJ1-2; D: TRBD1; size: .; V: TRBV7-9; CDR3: CSSSFPGQGASGGYTF; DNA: TGTTCCAGCAGCTTTCCCGGACAGGGGGCCTCCGGTGGCTACACCTTC
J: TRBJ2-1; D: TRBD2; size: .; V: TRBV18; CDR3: CASSKGLAGGPSDEQFF; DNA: TGTGCCAGCTCAAAGGGACTAGCGGGAGGGCCGTCAGATGAGCAGTTCTTC
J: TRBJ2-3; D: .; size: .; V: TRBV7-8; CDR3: CASSLEGVTDTQYF; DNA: TGTGCCAGCAGCTTAGAGGGGGTCACAGATACGCAGTATTTT
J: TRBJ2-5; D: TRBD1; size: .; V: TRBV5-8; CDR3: CASSSPGQLQETQYF; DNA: TGTGCCAGCAGCTCTCCGGGACAGCTTCAAGAGACCCAGTACTTC
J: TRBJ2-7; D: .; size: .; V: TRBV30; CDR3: CAWGGGGDKPSSYEQYF; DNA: TGTGCCTGGGGAGGTGGGGGGGACAAGCCGTCCTCCTACGAGCAGTACTTC
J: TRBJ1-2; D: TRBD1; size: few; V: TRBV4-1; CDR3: CASSQSTGGGYGYTF; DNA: TGCGCCAGCAGCCAAAGCACAGGGGGCGGCTATGGCTACACCTTC
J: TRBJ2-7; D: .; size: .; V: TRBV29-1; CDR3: CSVVEDSWEQYF; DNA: TGCAGCGTTGTGGAGGACAGCTGGGAGCAGTACTTC